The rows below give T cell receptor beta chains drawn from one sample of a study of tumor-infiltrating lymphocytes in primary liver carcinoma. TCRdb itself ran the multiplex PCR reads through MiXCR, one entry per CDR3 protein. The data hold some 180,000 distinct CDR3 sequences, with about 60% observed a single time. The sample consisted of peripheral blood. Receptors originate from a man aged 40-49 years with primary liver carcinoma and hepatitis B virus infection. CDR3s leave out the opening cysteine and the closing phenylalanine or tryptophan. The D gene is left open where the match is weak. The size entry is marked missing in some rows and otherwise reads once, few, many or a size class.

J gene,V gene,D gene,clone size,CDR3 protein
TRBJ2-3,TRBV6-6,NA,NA,ASTPGADTQY
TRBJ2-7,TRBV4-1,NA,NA,ASSQDIRGGYSYEQY
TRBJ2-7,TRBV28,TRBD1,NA,ASSFSGGNYEQY
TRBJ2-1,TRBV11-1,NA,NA,AISSAGNEQF
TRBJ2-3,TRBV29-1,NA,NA,NVGSGLLRTDTQY
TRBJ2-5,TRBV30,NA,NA,ACKPQDETQY
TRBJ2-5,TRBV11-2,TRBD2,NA,ANSLMAGGAETQY
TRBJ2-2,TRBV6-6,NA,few,ASSYSTNTGELF
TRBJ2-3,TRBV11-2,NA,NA,ARSGGRLSTDTQY
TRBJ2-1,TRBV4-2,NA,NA,ASSQGVAATYNEQL
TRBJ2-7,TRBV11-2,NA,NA,VRNLTYGAYEQY
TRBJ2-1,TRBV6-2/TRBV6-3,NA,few,ASRRGAIEQF
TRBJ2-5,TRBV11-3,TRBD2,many,ASSQTSGRTQETQY
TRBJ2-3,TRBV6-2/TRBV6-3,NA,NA,ASSYHHSTDTQY
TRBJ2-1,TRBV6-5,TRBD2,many,ASSYVAGGPNEQF
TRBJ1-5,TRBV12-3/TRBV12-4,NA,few,ASSLGQVHQPQH
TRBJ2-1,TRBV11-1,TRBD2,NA,TSSMSLAGAGNEQF
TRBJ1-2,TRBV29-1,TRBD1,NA,SVIGQGASGYT
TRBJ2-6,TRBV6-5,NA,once,ASSYAGGYSGVNVLT
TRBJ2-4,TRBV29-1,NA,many,SVKTAKGIQY
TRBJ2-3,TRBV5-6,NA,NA,ASSAGRRKDTQY
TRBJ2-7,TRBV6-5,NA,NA,ASSYQFEQY
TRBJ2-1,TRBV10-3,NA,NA,AISEYRANSYNEQF
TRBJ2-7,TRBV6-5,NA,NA,ASSELWRRHEQY
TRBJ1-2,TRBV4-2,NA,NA,TSSQETASNGYT
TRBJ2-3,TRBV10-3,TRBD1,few,AISGDRGEDTQY
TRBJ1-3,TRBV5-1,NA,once,ASSLVGGAGGNTIY
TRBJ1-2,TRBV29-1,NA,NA,SVEDPQTYGYT
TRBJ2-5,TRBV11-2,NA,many,ASSSAETQY
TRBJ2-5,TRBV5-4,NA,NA,ASSSRGQRETQY
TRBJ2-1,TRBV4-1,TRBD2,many,ASSRQGLAVSYNEQF
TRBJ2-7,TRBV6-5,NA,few,ASRDGPSYEQY
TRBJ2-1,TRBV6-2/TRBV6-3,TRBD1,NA,ASSGGTGGLNEQF
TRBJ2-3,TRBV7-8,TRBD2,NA,ASSLGLAGTYTQY
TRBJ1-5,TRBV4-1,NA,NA,ASSQQGGGSQPQH
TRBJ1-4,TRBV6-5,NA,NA,ASSSASPATNEKLF
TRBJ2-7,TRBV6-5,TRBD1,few,ASSSGTGVLYEQY
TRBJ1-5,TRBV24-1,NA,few,ATAGRDTQH
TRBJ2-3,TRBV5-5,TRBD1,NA,ASSCRDRGRADTQY
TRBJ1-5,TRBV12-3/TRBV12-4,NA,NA,ASRQGPSMDSNQPQH
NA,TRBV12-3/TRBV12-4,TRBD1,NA,ASSLGQGVGQPQY
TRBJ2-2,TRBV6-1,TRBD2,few,ASSELAENTGELF
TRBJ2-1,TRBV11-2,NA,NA,ASSLCRANAQF
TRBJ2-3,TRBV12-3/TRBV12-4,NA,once,TSSLGPRDTQY
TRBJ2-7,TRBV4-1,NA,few,ASSPEPTVTYEQY
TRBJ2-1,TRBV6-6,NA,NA,ASSYPGPARDNEQF
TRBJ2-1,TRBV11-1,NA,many,ASSQWGADNEQF
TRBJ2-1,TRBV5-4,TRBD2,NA,ASERESYNEQF
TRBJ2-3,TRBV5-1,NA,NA,ASSSEPRESIDTQY